These T cell receptor beta chains were read from a single sample in a study of patients and donors after allogeneic stem cell transplantation. One entry per CDR3 protein, called by TCRdb with MiXCR from the RT-PCR reads. The sample lists approximately 200,000 distinct CDR3 sequences, less than 50% occurring once. The material sequenced was blood, either unsorted or a sorted T cell fraction (not recorded which). The source is a human donor who was either an allogeneic HSCT recipient or a stem cell or donor lymphocyte infusion donor (not recorded which). It is not recorded whose cells these are; they may come from a transplant donor. Each CDR3 is given without its conserved first and last residue. Each record gives: V gene, J gene, D gene, CDR3 protein. D genes are given only for firm matches.

>TRBV27|TRBJ1-4|TRBD1
ASSRGDRGIEKLF
>TRBV10-3|TRBJ1-5|.
AISDGRYQPQH
>TRBV29-1|TRBJ1-1|TRBD1
SVVILTGAAF
>TRBV20-1|TRBJ1-6|.
SAPPQGWDSPLH
>TRBV25-1|TRBJ1-2|.
ASSEQGGYT
>TRBV7-8|TRBJ1-1|TRBD1
ASSWQGESTEAF
>TRBV29-1|TRBJ1-2|TRBD1
SVERDRDSVYGYT
>TRBV20-1|TRBJ1-5|.
SAAPSGGSNQPQH
>TRBV5-1|TRBJ2-1|TRBD1
ASTAILQTGGGEQF
>TRBV4-1|TRBJ1-5|TRBD1
ASSPRDRGSNQPQH
>TRBV29-1|TRBJ2-2|.
SVGTSPELF
>TRBV11-2|TRBJ2-3|TRBD2
ASSLGTSGATQY
>TRBV4-1|TRBJ2-4|.
ASSQVGDLAKNIQY
>TRBV10-3|TRBJ2-4|TRBD1
AISETGTGVPSAKNIQY
>TRBV6-5|TRBJ1-1|TRBD1
ASSSGTGWGNTEAF
>TRBV4-1|TRBJ1-1|TRBD1
ASSQERTGDKAF
>TRBV5-1|TRBJ2-2|TRBD1
ASSFYRGDTGELF
>TRBV28|TRBJ1-1|.
ASSSTGLPEAF
>TRBV28|TRBJ2-1|.
ASSLGAAYNEQF
>TRBV10-2|TRBJ1-2|.
ASGQNYGYT
>TRBV5-6|TRBJ1-4|.
ASSLGLRFNEKLF
>TRBV20-1|TRBJ1-2|.
SASPDSSYGYT